This is a list of T cell receptor beta chains from one sample in a study of CD8+ T cells in alopecia areata. Here immunoSEQ multiplex PCR was the method, and the copy in TCRdb shows in-frame clones only, minus some. Among some 130,000 clones listed, around 49% were seen once. Sequenced here: CD8+ T cells sorted from blood, sampled at week 0. The receptors here all came from a human donor with alopecia areata. CDR3s include the opening cysteine and the closing phenylalanine or tryptophan. D genes are given only for firm matches. The size field is filled for only some rows; it gives once, few, many or a size class.

J | D | size | V | DNA | CDR3
TRBJ2-2 | NA | many | TRBV4-1 | TGCGCCAGCAGCCAAGGACTACACACCGGGGAGCTGTTTTTT | CASSQGLHTGELFF
TRBJ1-2 | NA | few | TRBV11-2 | TGTGCCAGCAGCTTAAGCCGGTGGGGACGGGATGGCTACACCTTC | CASSLSRWGRDGYTF
TRBJ2-3 | TRBD2 | once | TRBV29-1 | TGCAGCTCCTACTGGGCTAGCGGGGAACCCACAGATACGCAGTATTTT | CSSYWASGEPTDTQYF
TRBJ1-2 | NA | NA | TRBV4-2 | TGTGCCAGCGGATGGTGGGGGGACAACAACTATGGCTACACCTTC | CASGWWGDNNYGYTF
TRBJ2-5 | NA | few | TRBV7-9 | TGTGCCAGCAGCTTCCAGGGACGAGAGACCCAGTACTTC | CASSFQGRETQYF
TRBJ1-2 | NA | few | TRBV9 | TGTGCCAGCAGCTCCCAGGGTTCTAGCTACACCTTC | CASSSQGSSYTF
TRBJ1-4 | NA | NA | TRBV4-3 | TGCGCCAGCAGCCAATTTGCCGGGGGGGAGCAAGAAAAACTGTTTTTT | CASSQFAGGEQEKLFF
TRBJ2-7 | NA | NA | TRBV29-1 | TGCAGCGTTGAGAAGGAGGGGGAGAGCTACGAGCAGTACTTC | CSVEKEGESYEQYF
TRBJ1-1 | NA | NA | TRBV7-2 | TGTGCCAGCGGGGGTCCCTGGACAGACACTGAAGCTTTCTTT | CASGGPWTDTEAFF
TRBJ2-7 | NA | NA | TRBV27 | TGTGCCAGCAGTTTATCGGCAGGGGCGTTTGGGAACGAGCAGTACTTC | CASSLSAGAFGNEQYF
TRBJ1-5 | NA | NA | TRBV4-3 | TGCGCCAGCAGTCCCCTTTTGAATAGCAATCAGCCCCAGCATTTT | CASSPLLNSNQPQHF
TRBJ1-1 | NA | NA | TRBV7-8 | TGTGCCAGCAGCTTCGGACAGATCATGAACACTGAAGCTTTCTTT | CASSFGQIMNTEAFF
TRBJ2-7 | TRBD2 | NA | TRBV7-9 | TGTGCCAGCGCCCCTGACCTGGGAGGGTACGAGCAGTACTTC | CASAPDLGGYEQYF
TRBJ1-5 | TRBD1 | once | TRBV27 | TGTGCCAGCAGTCATCAGGGGGCCAATCAGCCCCAGCATTTT | CASSHQGANQPQHF
TRBJ2-7 | NA | few | TRBV2 | TGTGCCCGCTCCCCCGGGACGTTTGGGCAGTACTTC | CARSPGTFGQYF
TRBJ1-2 | NA | NA | TRBV29-1 | TGCAGCGTTGGTTTCGGGAGGTTGGACTATGGCTACACCTTC | CSVGFGRLDYGYTF
TRBJ1-5 | TRBD1 | NA | TRBV27 | TGTGCCAGCAATACAGGGGGTAGCAATCAGCCCCAGCATTTT | CASNTGGSNQPQHF
TRBJ2-1 | TRBD2 | NA | TRBV7-6 | TGTGCCAGCAGCTTGGGGGGGGAGATACTTTACAATGAGCAGTTCTTC | CASSLGGEILYNEQFF
TRBJ2-5 | TRBD1 | NA | TRBV6-1 | TGTGCCAGCAGTGAAGTTGCCGGACAGGGATGGGAGACCCAGTACTTC | CASSEVAGQGWETQYF
TRBJ2-3 | NA | NA | TRBV13 | TGTGCCAGCAGCCACGAGGGCACAGATACGCAGTATTTT | CASSHEGTDTQYF
TRBJ1-2 | NA | few | TRBV7-9 | TGTGCCAGCAGCTTTGGCCCCGAGGGTGGCTACACCTTC | CASSFGPEGGYTF
TRBJ1-6 | NA | NA | TRBV30 | TGTGCCTGGACTGCCACCATTGGAGATAATTCACCCCTCCACTTT | CAWTATIGDNSPLHF
TRBJ1-2 | TRBD1 | NA | TRBV9 | TGTGCCAGCGGGAGATCCGGGACAGAGGGGGCCACCTATGGCTACACCTTC | CASGRSGTEGATYGYTF
TRBJ2-7 | NA | few | TRBV27 | TGTGCCAGCAGCTTACTCCAGGGGTCCTACGAGCAGTACTTC | CASSLLQGSYEQYF
TRBJ1-6 | NA | NA | TRBV4-2 | TGTGCCAGCAGCCAAGAGGTTGAGAGCTCCTATAATTCACCCCTCCACTTT | CASSQEVESSYNSPLHF
TRBJ1-1 | NA | few | TRBV5-1 | TGCGCCAGCCGTTGGGAGGGCTCGACTGAAGCTTTCTTT | CASRWEGSTEAFF
TRBJ2-7 | NA | NA | TRBV9 | TGTGCCAGCAGCCCCACCGGACAGATCTTCGCCTACGAGCAGTACTTC | CASSPTGQIFAYEQYF
TRBJ2-7 | TRBD2 | NA | TRBV9 | TGTGCCAGCAGCGAGAGGAGCGGGACCACCTACGAGCAGTACTTC | CASSERSGTTYEQYF
TRBJ2-3 | NA | NA | TRBV9 | TGTGCCAGCAGCGATAGGGTAGGGACAGATACGCAGTATTTT | CASSDRVGTDTQYF
TRBJ2-3 | TRBD1 | large | TRBV2 | TGTGCCAGCGGGGGACAGGGTCTTACAGATACGCAGTATTTT | CASGGQGLTDTQYF
TRBJ2-1 | TRBD2 | NA | TRBV6-5 | TGTGCCAGCAGTGATGGACTAGTCGTGGATGAGCAGTTCTTC | CASSDGLVVDEQFF
TRBJ2-7 | TRBD1 | NA | TRBV7-2 | TGTGCCAGCAGCTTACCGACAGGGGCTACCTACGAGCAGTACTTC | CASSLPTGATYEQYF